This TCR beta chain was sequenced in a study of blood T cell repertoires in COVID-19. Generated by immunoSEQ multiplex PCR, the TCRdb table keeps only in-frame clones and is missing some. The sample records roughly 59,000 clones, roughly four fifths being singletons. V shed 4 bases and J shed 1 base, with 13 bases lying between them. This CDR3 contains 14 residues. In germline, CDR1 is GTSNPN, CDR2 SVGIG (reference sequence). The source is a human donor in a cohort sampled during active COVID-19. The V gene is TRBV30, the J gene TRBJ1-2; D ambiguous. Sequencing was carried out using peripheral blood. The CDR3 nucleotides are TGTGCCTGGAATCCAAGACAACTTAACTATGGCTACACCTTC. Translation gives CAWNPRQLNYGYTF.